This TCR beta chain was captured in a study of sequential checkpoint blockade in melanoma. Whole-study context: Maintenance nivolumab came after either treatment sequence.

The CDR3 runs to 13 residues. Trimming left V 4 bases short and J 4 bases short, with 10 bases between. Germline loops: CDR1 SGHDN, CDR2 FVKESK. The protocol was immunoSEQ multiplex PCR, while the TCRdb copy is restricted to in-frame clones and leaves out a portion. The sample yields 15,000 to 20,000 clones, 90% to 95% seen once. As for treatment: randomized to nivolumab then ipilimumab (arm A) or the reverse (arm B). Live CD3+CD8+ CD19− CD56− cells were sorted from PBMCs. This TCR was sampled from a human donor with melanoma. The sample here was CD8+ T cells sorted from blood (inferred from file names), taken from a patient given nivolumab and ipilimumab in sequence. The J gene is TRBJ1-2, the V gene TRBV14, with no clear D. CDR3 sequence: CASSRSRVYGYTF. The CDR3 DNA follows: TGTGCCAGCAGCCGTTCGCGAGTCTATGGCTACACCTTC.